The T cell receptor (beta chain) under discussion was sequenced for a study of regulatory T cells in long-lasting Graves disease (dated by TCRdb to the early 2020s). Concerning the study at large: Antithyroid drugs had been taken for less than 3 months by newly diagnosed Graves' disease patients. Patients with persistent Graves' disease were compared with patients with newly diagnosed Graves' disease using TCR sequencing and RNA sequencing of peripheral blood. The study took place in China and was registered as a clinical trial. A total of about 35 samples underwent TCR sequencing: 13 from persistent and approximately 20 from newly diagnosed Graves' disease patients. Broad study findings and their caveats: The authors noted that the small sample size was a limitation that may lower accuracy. More public clonotypes were shared among persistent patients (around 3,000) than among newly diagnosed patients (roughly 1,000). Sequencing and analysis were restricted to the TCR beta chain. TRBV28, TRBJ1-2 and TRBJ2-5 were preferentially used in persistent disease, while TRBV20-1 and TRBJ2-1 were favored in newly diagnosed disease. The study examined only peripheral blood because the primary lesion, thyroid tissue, could not be accessed. Persistent Graves' disease patients showed lower TCR Shannon entropy and fewer highly expanded clones than newly diagnosed patients, suggesting clonal expansion.

This clonotype was recorded at least ten times. The specificity of this receptor is unknown. No much larger clonotype is one base removed from it; base qualities were not supplied. The CDR3 goes from the cysteine to the phenylalanine over 18 residues. CDR3 DNA is the only sequence kept; it has 54 bases, read in frame from the first base. The germline V and J ends show losses of 5 bases and 7 bases respectively, and no gene match explains 19 bases of the junction. The germline V gene gives CDR1 as SGHTA and CDR2 as FQGNSA. The library was generated by multiplex PCR. Sequencing used an Illumina HiSeq 4000. TCR beta libraries were built with iRepertoire HTBI primers and Arm-PCR amplification of CDR3 regions. Before sequencing, the PCR products underwent gel purification. Per the source publication's procedure: Gene usage analysis of CDR3 amino acid clonotypes used the approximately 62 TRBV and some 15 TRBJ segments found across samples. Filtered high-quality paired reads were merged into contigs using COPE and FqMerger. BLAST was used to align contigs to IMGT TRBV, TRBD and TRBJ reference genes, with CDR3 defined following IMGT. Clonotypes above 0.1% frequency were classified as highly expanded clones. Shannon entropy served as the measure of repertoire diversity, while the Gini coefficient captured V-J evenness. A clonotype found in more than one individual was treated as public. TCRdb trimmed public reads at Q25 via fastp, called clones via MiXCR and kept in-frame beta chains. Each entry merges the rows of one CDR3 protein and shows their most common DNA and genes. TCRdb, not the original authors, processed these V and J calls. The sample table records more than 350,000 distinct CDR3 sequences; under 15% of these occur just once. The biggest ten clones account for around 17% of the sample.

Reading the label with the study, this specimen's time point is: newly diagnosed GD, antithyroid drugs for less than 3 months. For both TCR sequencing and RNA sequencing, RNA was extracted from PBMCs using TRIzol. The diagnosis of Graves' disease followed American Thyroid Association guidelines. The patients came from an endocrinology department in Xi'an, China. Each patient gave approximately 10 milliliters of peripheral blood, collected in an EDTA anticoagulant tube. Ficoll Paque Plus density gradient separation was used to isolate PBMCs, and no further T cell sorting was done. An Agilent 2100 Bioanalyzer and agarose gel were used to check RNA quality, while a NanoDrop 2000 measured RNA concentration. The same data also contributed to another study, on T cells in Graves' hyperthyroidism and ophthalmopathy. As that second study puts it: Stable Graves' hyperthyroidism was defined as the absence of progression to ophthalmopathy over 18 months of follow-up. Hyperthyroidism patients were newly diagnosed, with disease duration under 2 months, and aged 18 to 65 years. Any patient with an uncontrolled infection, another autoimmune disease, pregnancy or lactation was excluded. Diagnoses were established on the basis of clinical symptoms, serum thyroxine and TRAb, thyroid ultrasound, and orbital computed tomography. The first round of RT-PCR for the TCR CDR3 was performed with the HTBI primer set and the Qiagen OneStep RT-PCR kit. Most expanded thyroid clonotypes (frequency above 0.001) were also found in blood, which suggests that blood repertoires may mirror thyroid immune responses. A 13 V-J signature model separated ophthalmopathy from stable hyperthyroidism, with approximately 87% sensitivity and roughly 82% specificity in cross-validation and 80%/75% in testing. During validation, the model predicted progression to ophthalmopathy a median of around 6 months ahead of onset, with around 70% sensitivity and around 72% specificity. TCR V-J signatures able to tell the groups apart were searched for in a discovery cohort of 100 or so patients, of whom around 42 had Graves' ophthalmopathy and some 60 had stable Graves' hyperthyroidism. Prospective prediction of ophthalmopathy was tested in an independent validation cohort of approximately 19 hyperthyroidism patients and some 17 patients who later progressed to ophthalmopathy. The 90 to 100 discovery patients were randomly split 7:3 into training and test sets. In over five Graves' hyperthyroidism patients, the study also compared T-cell repertoires from thyroid tissue with T-cell repertoires from blood. After blood sampling, hyperthyroidism patients were treated with methimazole at a starting dose of 30 mg daily, and ophthalmopathy patients were treated with high-dose intravenous methylprednisolone. Libraries were constructed in a second round of multiplex PCR, after which size selection and purification were carried out. Sequencing of the libraries was done on an Illumina HiSeq2000 using paired-end 100 bp reads. SOAPnuke was used to process the raw data, removing reads that contained adapters or uncalled bases, had a mean Phred below 15, or lacked an exact match to the constant primer or identifier. COPE v1.2.5 was used to merge high-quality paired reads, and clonotypes were defined as unique nucleotide sequences. MiTCR v1.1 was used to align clonotypes to the IMGT TRBV, TRBD and TRBJ reference segments. Only V-J combinations with frequency above 0.0001, covering approximately 99% of repertoires, were analysed. A TCS score was defined as the ratio between F50 (clonal expansion) and ExV (chaos), using BLOSUM62-based TCRdist between CDR3 peptides within each V-J. Welch's t-statistics and random forest reduced roughly 530 V-J features to some 14, which were used in a naive Bayes classifier (R e1071). Sample size was not statistically predetermined, and investigators were not blinded to group allocation. TCR Vbeta CDR3 sequencing of roughly 140 peripheral blood samples (roughly 43 ophthalmopathy, 75 to 80 hyperthyroidism and approximately 17 progressor patients) is reported in the paper.

In this chain, TRBV7-2 is recombined with TRBJ2-3; 9 bases in between match TRBD2. The specimen comprised peripheral blood mononuclear cells (PBMCs), sampled at new diagnosis, from a patient treated with antithyroid drugs. This receptor was identified in a woman in her twenties or thirties with Graves disease. Donor details come from another sample of the same person, matched by shared clones. For the CDR3, the sequence is CASSRSTELAGVPYTQYF. The DNA sequence is as follows: TGTGCCAGCAGCCGATCCACCGAACTAGCGGGCGTTCCCTATACGCAGTATTTT.